What follows are 28 T cell receptor beta chains derived from one specimen sequenced in a study of cytomegalovirus exposure and HLA in healthy donors. The study ran its PCR with 60 Vbeta and 13 Jbeta primers. Clones were sequenced by immunoSEQ multiplex PCR, and TCRdb holds only the in-frame ones, with some missing. Here the sample spans 100,000 to 150,000 clones, 60% to 75% being singletons. Sequenced input: PBMCs. The receptors shown here come from a woman aged 45-59 years in good health and CMV-seropositive.

The rearrangement uses TRBV4-3 and TRBJ2-5; weak D call: TRBD2 (5 bases). Trimming shortened V by 0 bases and J by 2 bases, and 10 bases separated the two germline ends. Germline assignment: CDR1 LGHNA and CDR2 YSLEER. The CDR3 is 15 residues long. In DNA form, the CDR3 reads TGCGCCAGCAGCCAAGATTTGAGGGAGCAAGAGACCCAGTACTTC. This encodes CASSQDLREQETQYF.

This rearrangement joins TRBV9 to TRBJ2-7; D is perhaps TRBD1 (6 bases). This CDR3 is 13 amino acids long. The germline V gene encodes CDR1 SGDLS and CDR2 YYNGEE. V lost 4 bases, J lost 0 bases, and 8 bases lay in between. The CDR3 nucleotides read TGTGCCAGCAGCCCAGGGGACTCCTACGAGCAGTACTTC. Its translation is CASSPGDSYEQYF.

This clone has more than one count but fewer than ten. The chain is built from TRBV19 and TRBJ2-2; D might be TRBD1 (6 bases). This CDR3 comprises 16 residues. V was cut by 2 bases and J by 4 bases, with 14 bases left in between. Germline-derived CDR1 and CDR2 are LNHDA and SQIVND (reference sequence). CDR3 residues: CASSIPGHHTTGELFF. CDR3 nucleotide sequence: TGTGCCAGTAGTATACCGGGACATCATACCACCGGGGAGCTGTTTTTT.

This clone was counted a single time. The J gene is TRBJ2-3, the V gene TRBV9, with 7 bases identical to TRBD2. This CDR3 region has 16 residues. The J segment lost 0 bases and the V segment lost 4 bases, leaving 8 bases of the junction unmatched. Germline loops: CDR1 SGDLS, CDR2 YYNGEE. The CDR3 loop is CASSIGNSGSTDTQYF. For the CDR3, the DNA is TGTGCCAGCAGCATCGGGAATAGCGGGAGCACAGATACGCAGTATTTT.

This clone was detected only once. The V gene is TRBV5-8, the J gene TRBJ2-3; TRBD1 agrees at 8 bases. V lost 5 bases, J lost 2 bases, and 10 bases stayed unmatched. The germline CDR1 and CDR2 sequences are SGHTS and YDEGEE. The CDR3 extends over 16 amino acids. The CDR3 spells CASRADQGAYTDTQYF. The CDR3 DNA reads TGTGCCAGCAGGGCAGACCAGGGGGCTTACACAGATACGCAGTATTTT.

The chain links TRBV27 to TRBJ2-7; D possibly corresponds to TRBD2 (6 bases). Trimming pared 10 bases from V and 0 bases from J, leaving 19 bases between. This CDR3 spans 15 amino acids. The germline V gene has CDR1 MNHEY and CDR2 SMNVEV (reference sequence). CDR3 amino acids: CATSNQAGGSYEQYF. CDR3 DNA: TGTGCCACCTCGAATCAGGCCGGGGGCTCCTACGAGCAGTACTTC.

This chain links TRBV9 with TRBJ2-1, with a tentative D call TRBD1 (5 bases). V gave up 0 bases and J gave up 5 bases, with 6 bases separating them. Germline V gene sequence: CDR1 SGDLS, CDR2 YYNGEE. This CDR3 contains 13 residues. For the CDR3, the DNA is TGTGCCAGCAGCGTAGGACAGCACAATGAGCAGTTCTTC. Protein: CASSVGQHNEQFF.

J is TRBJ2-5 and V is TRBV5-1, with D tentatively TRBD2 (6 bases). V dropped 1 base and J dropped 6 bases, with 16 bases sitting between them. This CDR3 contains 15 residues. Germline loops: CDR1 SGHRS, CDR2 YFSETQ. CDR3 sequence (DNA): TGCGCCAGCAGCTTGTCGGGGGATCCGTGGCAGACCCAGTACTTC. This codes for CASSLSGDPWQTQYF.

The rearrangement joins TRBV7-9 to TRBJ2-1; D is ambiguous. This CDR3 is built from 15 residues. In germline, CDR1 is SEHNR, CDR2 FQNEAQ (reference sequence). V lost 1 base, J lost 6 bases, and 13 bases lay in between. The CDR3 coding sequence is TGTGCCAGCAGCTTAGGAGTTAGGCTAGTCAATGAGCAGTTCTTC. This codes for CASSLGVRLVNEQFF.

This sequence joins TRBV2 and TRBJ1-1, with 7 positions matching TRBD1. CDR1 is SNHLY, CDR2 FYNNEI, per germline. Unmatched junction bases numbered 4, after V lost 3 bases and J lost 3 bases. The length of the CDR3 is 14 residues. The DNA for the CDR3 is TGTGCCAGCAGTGACAGGGGGGCATACACTGAAGCTTTCTTT. This gives the protein CASSDRGAYTEAFF.

The J gene is TRBJ2-3, the V gene TRBV2; 9 bases map to TRBD1. Losses at the gene ends were 5 bases for V and 5 bases for J; bases not matched to a gene: 8. The germline gives CDR1 SNHLY, CDR2 FYNNEI. The CDR3 is 15 residues long. The CDR3 sequence is CASSPNRGQGDTQYF. The CDR3 coding sequence is TGTGCCAGCAGTCCTAACAGGGGGCAGGGAGATACGCAGTATTTT.

As concerns this clone: The sample holds other DNA sequences that translate to the same CDR3. The V call is TRBV28, the J call TRBJ1-2; D unresolved. The CDR3 has 13 amino acids. In germline, CDR1 is MDHEN, CDR2 SYDVKM. Trimming pared 2 bases from V and 2 bases from J, leaving 6 bases between. CDR3 in amino acids: CASSLGGNYGYTF. The CDR3 nucleotides are TGTGCCAGCAGTTTAGGAGGAAACTATGGCTACACCTTC.

The chain uses TRBV11-3 and TRBJ2-5; D not resolved. The germline gives CDR1 SGHNT, CDR2 YENEEA. The CDR3 covers 13 residues. V lost 0 bases to trimming and J lost 4 bases, with 6 bases between them. The CDR3 here is CASSLETGETQYF. The CDR3 nucleotides are TGTGCCAGCAGCTTAGAGACGGGAGAGACCCAGTACTTC. The whole variable domain, filled in from reference TRBV11-3 and TRBJ2-5, reads EAGVVQSPRYKIIEKKQPVAFWCNPISGHNTLYWYLQNLGQGPELLIRYENEEAVDDSQLPKDRFSAERLKGVDSTLKIQPAELGDSAVYLCASSLETGETQYFGPGTRLLVL.

With respect to this clone: Other DNA sequences in this specimen translate into the identical CDR3. The chain carries TRBV29-1 and TRBJ2-7, with D maybe TRBD1 (5 bases). Looked up from germline, CDR1 is SQVTM and CDR2 is ANQGSEA. The CDR3 has 12 residues. Deletions cut 1 base from V and 2 bases from J, with 6 bases between. The CDR3 DNA reads TGCAGCGTTGAAGGACAGACCTACGAGCAGTACTTC. It is translated as CSVEGQTYEQYF.

The chain combines TRBV2 with TRBJ2-2; no reliable D call. Between the trimmed V and J ends, which lost 6 bases and 3 bases, there was a span of 8 bases. In germline, CDR1 is SNHLY, CDR2 FYNNEI. The CDR3 extends over 13 amino acids. For the CDR3, the DNA is TGTGCCAGCAGCACCATAGACACCGGGGAGCTGTTTTTT. It encodes CASSTIDTGELFF.

This clone was seen only once. V usage is TRBV5-1 and J usage is TRBJ1-1; D is perhaps TRBD1 (6 bases). Germline V gene sequence: CDR1 SGHRS, CDR2 YFSETQ. Trimming shortened V by 3 bases and J by 8 bases, and 11 bases separated the two germline ends. The CDR3 spans 12 residues. The CDR3 loop is CASSWGTGEAFF. CDR3 nucleotide sequence: TGCGCCAGCAGCTGGGGTACAGGGGAAGCTTTCTTT.

J is TRBJ2-6 and V is TRBV9; 8 bases line up with TRBD1. Trimming took 4 bases from V and 4 from J; bases not matched to a gene: 13. Germline V gene data show CDR1 as SGDLS and CDR2 as YYNGEE. The CDR3 is made up of 18 amino acids. CDR3 residues: CASSPIGQGFSGANVLTF. DNA for the CDR3: TGTGCCAGCAGCCCTATAGGACAGGGATTTTCCGGGGCCAACGTCCTGACTTTC.

Judged by abundance, this clone is medium-sized (0.01 to 0.1%). The V and J genes are TRBV2 and TRBJ1-5; 11 nucleotides agree with TRBD1. V was pared by 8 bases and J by 5 bases, with 14 bases of the junction left unmatched. Germline V CDR1 and CDR2: SNHLY, FYNNEI. The CDR3 length is 17 residues. The DNA for the CDR3 is TGTGCCAGCGGAAGGGACAGGGGGGAAGGGAGCTATCAGCCCCAGCATTTT. Translated: CASGRDRGEGSYQPQHF.

This chain links TRBV7-2 with TRBJ2-5, with 10 positions matching TRBD2. The CDR3 runs to 16 residues. The ends lost 3 bases at V and 2 bases at J; junction bases unmatched: 6. Per germline, CDR1 SGHTA and CDR2 FQGNSA. The CDR3: CASSFYPAGGQETQYF. The CDR3 DNA follows: TGTGCCAGCAGCTTTTATCCAGCGGGGGGGCAAGAGACCCAGTACTTC.

This chain joins TRBV10-1 and TRBJ2-7, with 10 bases that match TRBD1. CDR3 length: 14 amino acids. Germline assignment: CDR1 WNHNN and CDR2 SYGVQD (reference sequence). The V segment lost 6 bases and the J segment 7 bases; nucleotides outside the gene matches: 9. CDR3 region: CASRLDRGLGEQYF. The CDR3 coding sequence is TGCGCCAGCAGACTTGACAGGGGGCTGGGAGAGCAGTACTTC.

The chain carries TRBV4-1 and TRBJ1-2, with D tentatively TRBD1 (6 bases). The CDR3 is made up of 15 amino acids. Looked up from germline, CDR1 is MGHRA and CDR2 is YSYEKL. V was trimmed by 6 bases and J by 0 bases, leaving 14 bases between them. The DNA of the CDR3 is TGCGCCAGCAGGGCAAGACAGGAACCTAACTATGGCTACACCTTC. Translating gives CASRARQEPNYGYTF.

This clone was detected only a few times. The chain recombines TRBV4-1 with TRBJ1-1; 8 nucleotides match TRBD1. This CDR3 contains 14 residues. J lost 5 bases, V lost 4 bases, and 6 bases had no gene match. Germline loops: CDR1 MGHRA, CDR2 YSYEKL. CDR3: CASSPGGVGTEAFF. The CDR3, as DNA: TGCGCCAGCAGCCCAGGGGGCGTGGGGACTGAAGCTTTCTTT.

This clone appeared a few times. J is TRBJ2-5 and V is TRBV19; 8 bases match TRBD1. The length of the CDR3 is 15 residues. Germline V gene lookup returns CDR1 LNHDA and CDR2 SQIVND (reference sequence). With V trimmed by 3 bases and J by 5 bases, 8 bases remained unmatched. This chain's CDR3 is CASSITGGEGETQYF. The CDR3, as DNA: TGTGCCAGTAGTATCACAGGGGGAGAAGGGGAGACCCAGTACTTC. Full variable domain (outside the CDR3, taken from reference TRBV19 and TRBJ2-5): DGGITQSPKYLFRKEGQNVTLSCEQNLNHDAMYWYRQDPGQGLRLIYYSQIVNDFQKGDIAEGYSVSREKKESFPLTVTSAQKNPTAFYLCASSITGGEGETQYFGPGTRLLVL.

The chain is built from TRBV27 and TRBJ1-4, with 7 bases aligning to TRBD1. Germline V gene sequence: CDR1 MNHEY, CDR2 SMNVEV (reference sequence). Trimming took 4 bases from V and 4 from J; bases not matched to a gene: 6. This CDR3 is 15 amino acids long. CDR3 amino acids: CASSSYRGFNEKLFF. CDR3 sequence (DNA): TGTGCCAGCAGTTCCTACAGGGGCTTTAATGAAAAACTGTTTTTT.

There are a few counts of this clone. This rearrangement joins TRBV25-1 to TRBJ1-3; unclear D gene. Germline CDR1 and CDR2: MGHDK and SYGVNS. The ends were cut back, 4 bases at V and 0 bases at J, with 13 bases in the middle. The CDR3 length is 16 residues. CDR3 in DNA: TGTGCCAGCAGTGCCCTCCGGGTCAACTCTGGAAACACCATATATTTT. Translation gives CASSALRVNSGNTIYF.

The chain joins TRBV4-1 to TRBJ2-7; 9 positions match TRBD2. V dropped 2 bases and J dropped 1; count of bases not matched to a gene: 6. Looked up from germline, CDR1 is MGHRA and CDR2 is YSYEKL. The CDR3 has 16 residues. CDR3: CASSQTDSGGSYEQYF. CDR3 bases: TGCGCCAGCAGCCAAACAGATAGCGGGGGATCCTACGAGCAGTACTTC.

CDR3 loop: CASGLVLRDIPGEQYF. Here the CDR3 DNA reads TGTGCTAGTGGTTTGGTACTCCGGGACATCCCTGGCGAGCAGTACTTC. The chain couples TRBV12-5 to TRBJ2-7; D may be TRBD1 (6 bases). CDR1 is LGHNT and CDR2 is FRNRAP in the germline V gene. This CDR3 is 16 amino acids long. V dropped 0 bases and J dropped 6 bases, with 18 bases sitting between them.

V and J are TRBV19 and TRBJ1-2; 12 nucleotides match TRBD1. The V gene's germline CDR1 is LNHDA and CDR2 SQIVND (reference sequence). V lost 5 bases and J lost 8; bases outside the gene matches: 9. CDR3 length: 15 residues. CDR3 region: CASSDPGQGAYGYTF. DNA of the CDR3: TGTGCCAGTAGTGATCCGGGACAGGGGGCTTACGGCTACACCTTC.